Described below is a single T cell receptor beta chain sequence and its context. This record belongs to a study of blood T cell repertoires in COVID-19. Method: immunoSEQ multiplex PCR; TCRdb's copy keeps in-frame clones and lacks some. The table lists tens of thousands of clones, roughly 78% of them singletons. Germline loops: CDR1 MDHEN, CDR2 SYDVKM. The trim removed 7 bases at V and 4 bases at J, leaving 1 base unmatched. This CDR3 has 12 residues. The receptor was derived from an elderly woman with acute or convalescent COVID-19. Sequenced: peripheral blood. The rearrangement uses TRBV28 and TRBJ2-3; 8 nucleotides agree with TRBD2. CDR3 in DNA: TGTGCCAGCAAGACTAGCGCAGATACGCAGTATTTT. It encodes CASKTSADTQYF.